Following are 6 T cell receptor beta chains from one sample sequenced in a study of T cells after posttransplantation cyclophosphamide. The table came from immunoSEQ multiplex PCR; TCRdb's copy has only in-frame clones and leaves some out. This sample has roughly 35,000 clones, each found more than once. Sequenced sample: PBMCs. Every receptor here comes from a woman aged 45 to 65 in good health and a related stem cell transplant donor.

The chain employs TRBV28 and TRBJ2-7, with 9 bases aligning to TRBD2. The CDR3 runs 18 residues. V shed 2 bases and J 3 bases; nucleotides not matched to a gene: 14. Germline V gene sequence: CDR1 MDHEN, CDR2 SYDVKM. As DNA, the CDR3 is TGTGCCAGCAGTTTAACGGGTTGGCTAGCGGGGACACACTACGAGCAGTACTTC. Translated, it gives CASSLTGWLAGTHYEQYF. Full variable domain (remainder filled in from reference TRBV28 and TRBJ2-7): DVKVTQSSRYLVKRTGEKVFLECVQDMDHENMFWYRQDPGLGLRLIYFSYDVKMKEKGDIPEGYSVSREKKERFSLILESASTNQTSMYLCASSLTGWLAGTHYEQYFGPGTRLTVT.

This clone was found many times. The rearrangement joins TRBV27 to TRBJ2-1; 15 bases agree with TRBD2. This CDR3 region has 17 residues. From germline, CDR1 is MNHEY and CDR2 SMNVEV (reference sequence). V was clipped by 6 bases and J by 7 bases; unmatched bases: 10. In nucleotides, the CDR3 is TGTGCCAGCAGCTCAAATCTGGGACTAGCGGGAGGAAATGAGCAGTTCTTC. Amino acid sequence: CASSSNLGLAGGNEQFF.

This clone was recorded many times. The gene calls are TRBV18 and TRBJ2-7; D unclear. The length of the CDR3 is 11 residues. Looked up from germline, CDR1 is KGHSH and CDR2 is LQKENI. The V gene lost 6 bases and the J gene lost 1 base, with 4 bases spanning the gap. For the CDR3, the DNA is TGTGCCAGCTCCAGTTCCTACGAGCAGTACTTC. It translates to CASSSSYEQYF.

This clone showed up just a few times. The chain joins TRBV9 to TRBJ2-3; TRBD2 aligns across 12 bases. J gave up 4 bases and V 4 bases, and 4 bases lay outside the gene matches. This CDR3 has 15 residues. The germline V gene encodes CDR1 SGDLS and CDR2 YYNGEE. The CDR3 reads CASSILAGGPDTQYF. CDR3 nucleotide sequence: TGTGCCAGCAGCATTCTAGCGGGAGGGCCAGATACGCAGTATTTT.

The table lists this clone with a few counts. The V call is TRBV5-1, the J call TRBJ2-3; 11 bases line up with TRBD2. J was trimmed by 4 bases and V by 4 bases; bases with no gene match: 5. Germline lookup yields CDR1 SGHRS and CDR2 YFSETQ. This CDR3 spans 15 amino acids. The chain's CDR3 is CASSAWGLAADTQYF. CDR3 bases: TGCGCCAGCAGCGCCTGGGGACTAGCGGCAGATACGCAGTATTTT. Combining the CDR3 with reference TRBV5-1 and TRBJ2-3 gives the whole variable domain KAGVTQTPRYLIKTRGQQVTLSCSPISGHRSVSWYQQTPGQGLQFLFEYFSETQRNKGNFPGRFSGRQFSNSRSEMNVSTLELGDSALYLCASSAWGLAADTQYFGPGTRLTVL.

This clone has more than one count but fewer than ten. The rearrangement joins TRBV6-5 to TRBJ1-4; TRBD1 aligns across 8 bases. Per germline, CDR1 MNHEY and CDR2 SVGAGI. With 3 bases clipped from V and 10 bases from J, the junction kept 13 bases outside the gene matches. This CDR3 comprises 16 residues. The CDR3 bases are TGTGCCAGCAGTTATAGTCCTGGCCAGGGGGCGGGAAAACTGTTTTTT. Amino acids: CASSYSPGQGAGKLFF.